This T cell receptor (beta chain) was identified during a study of blood T cell repertoires in COVID-19. Clones were sequenced by immunoSEQ multiplex PCR, and TCRdb holds only the in-frame ones, with some missing. The sample contains about 100,000 clones, about 80% of which appear only once. Germline V CDR1 and CDR2: SGHNT, YYREEE (reference sequence). This CDR3 has 17 residues. Trimming at V came to 2 bases and at J to 6 bases, leaving 15 bases not matched to a gene. The receptor was derived from a man in his 70s with active or convalescent COVID-19. The sequenced material came from peripheral blood. This chain joins TRBV5-4 and TRBJ1-1, with 8 bases that match TRBD1. As DNA, the CDR3 is TGTGCCAGCAGCTTATCTCCGACAGGGGAGGATCTAGCTGAAGCTTTCTTT. The encoded protein is CASSLSPTGEDLAEAFF.